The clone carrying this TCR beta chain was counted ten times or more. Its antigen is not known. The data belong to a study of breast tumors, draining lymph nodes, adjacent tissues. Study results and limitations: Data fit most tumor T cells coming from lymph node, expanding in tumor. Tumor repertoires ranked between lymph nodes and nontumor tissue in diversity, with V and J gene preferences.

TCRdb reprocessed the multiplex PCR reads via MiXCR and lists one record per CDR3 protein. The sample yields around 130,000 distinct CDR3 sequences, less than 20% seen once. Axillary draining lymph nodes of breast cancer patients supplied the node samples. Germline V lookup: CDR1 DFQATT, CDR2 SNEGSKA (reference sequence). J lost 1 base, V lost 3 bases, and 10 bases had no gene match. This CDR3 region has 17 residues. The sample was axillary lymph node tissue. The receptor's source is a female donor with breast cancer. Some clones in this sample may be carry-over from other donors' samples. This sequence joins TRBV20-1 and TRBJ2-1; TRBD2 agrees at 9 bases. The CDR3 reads CSARQTSGAESYNEQFF. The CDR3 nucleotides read TGCAGTGCTAGGCAGACTAGCGGAGCCGAATCCTACAATGAGCAGTTCTTC.